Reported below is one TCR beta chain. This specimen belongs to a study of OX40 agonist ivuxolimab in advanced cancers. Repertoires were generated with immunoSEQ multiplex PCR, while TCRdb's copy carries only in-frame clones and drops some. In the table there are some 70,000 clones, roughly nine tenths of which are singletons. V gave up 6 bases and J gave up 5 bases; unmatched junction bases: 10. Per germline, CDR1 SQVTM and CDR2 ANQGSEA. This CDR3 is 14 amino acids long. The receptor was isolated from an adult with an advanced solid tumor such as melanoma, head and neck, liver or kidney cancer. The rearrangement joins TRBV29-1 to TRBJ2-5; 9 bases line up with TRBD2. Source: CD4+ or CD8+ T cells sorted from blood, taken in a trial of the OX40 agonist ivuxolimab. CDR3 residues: CSVDPSGTGETQYF. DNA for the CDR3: TGCAGCGTGGACCCTAGCGGGACCGGGGAGACCCAGTACTTC.